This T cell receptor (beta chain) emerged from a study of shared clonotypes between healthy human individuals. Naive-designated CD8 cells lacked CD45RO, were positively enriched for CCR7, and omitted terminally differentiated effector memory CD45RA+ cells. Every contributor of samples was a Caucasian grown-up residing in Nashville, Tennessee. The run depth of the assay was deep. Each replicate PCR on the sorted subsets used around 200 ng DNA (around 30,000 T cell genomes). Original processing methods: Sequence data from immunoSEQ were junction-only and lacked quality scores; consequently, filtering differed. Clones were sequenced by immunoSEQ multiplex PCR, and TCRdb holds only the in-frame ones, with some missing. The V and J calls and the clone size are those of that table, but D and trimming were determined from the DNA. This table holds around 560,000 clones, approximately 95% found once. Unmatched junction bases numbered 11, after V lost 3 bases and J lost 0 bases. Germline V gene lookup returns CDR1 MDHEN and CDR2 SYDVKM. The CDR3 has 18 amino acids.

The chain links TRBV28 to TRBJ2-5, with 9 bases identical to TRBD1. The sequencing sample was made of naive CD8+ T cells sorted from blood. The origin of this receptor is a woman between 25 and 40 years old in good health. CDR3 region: CASSFFLGTGTYQETQYF. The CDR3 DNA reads TGTGCCAGCAGTTTTTTTCTTGGGACAGGGACGTACCAAGAGACCCAGTACTTC.